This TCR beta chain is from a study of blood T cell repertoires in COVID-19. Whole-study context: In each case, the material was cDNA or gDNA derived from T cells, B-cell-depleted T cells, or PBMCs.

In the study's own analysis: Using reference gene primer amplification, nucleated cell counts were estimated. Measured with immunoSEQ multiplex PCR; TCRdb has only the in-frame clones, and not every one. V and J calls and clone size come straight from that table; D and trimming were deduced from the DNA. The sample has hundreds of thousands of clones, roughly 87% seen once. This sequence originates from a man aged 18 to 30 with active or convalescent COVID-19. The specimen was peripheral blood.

The CDR3 sequence: CASIYRNTEAFF. The DNA of the CDR3 is TGTGCCAGCATTTATCGGAACACTGAAGCTTTCTTT. The chain combines TRBV28 with TRBJ1-1; the D is unclear. The CDR3 totals 12 residues. V lost 7 bases to trimming and J lost 1 base, with 7 bases between them. Germline CDR1 is MDHEN and CDR2 is SYDVKM.